One and the same sample provided the 23 T cell receptor beta chains below, sequenced in a study of control samples from healthy donors and cancer patients. Using immunoSEQ multiplex PCR, the repertoire was profiled, and TCRdb retains in-frame clones only, with some absent. The data contain around 92,000 clones, more than 75% of them singletons. The sequenced material came from blood. All receptors derive from a man in his sixties in good health.

The V call is TRBV19, the J call TRBJ1-2; no definite D call. V lost 3 bases, J lost 3 bases, and 11 bases lay in between. The CDR3 spans 14 residues. CDR1 LNHDA and CDR2 SQIVND come from the germline V gene (reference sequence). Here the CDR3 DNA reads TGTGCCAGTAGTATCGCCGGTCTCGACTATGGCTACACCTTC. Translating it yields CASSIAGLDYGYTF.

This sequence joins TRBV4-1 and TRBJ2-4; 7 positions match TRBD1. The CDR3 consists of 16 residues. The trim removed 4 bases at V and 7 bases at J, leaving 13 bases unmatched. Germline CDR1 MGHRA, CDR2 YSYEKL. CDR3 bases: TGCGCCAGCAGCCGCTGGTTGAGGACAGGATCGAACATTCAGTACTTC. This gives the protein CASSRWLRTGSNIQYF.

The chain is built from TRBV30 and TRBJ1-5; no definite D call. Germline V gene data show CDR1 as GTSNPN and CDR2 as SVGIG (reference sequence). V dropped 2 bases and J dropped 10 bases, with 12 bases sitting between them. The CDR3 loop spans 12 amino acids. The CDR3 nucleotides are TGTGCCTGGAGTATCCCAGCCTCACCCCAGCATTTT. It specifies CAWSIPASPQHF.

The chain uses TRBV28 and TRBJ2-7; unclear D gene. CDR3 length: 13 amino acids. Trimming removed 4 bases at V and 7 bases at J, with 14 bases between. CDR1 and CDR2 from the germline V gene are MDHEN and SYDVKM. CDR3 loop: CASSSGLLIEQYF. The CDR3 DNA is TGTGCCAGCAGTTCGGGCCTTCTTATAGAGCAGTACTTC.

The chain uses TRBV14 and TRBJ1-1; D call uncertain. V lost 2 bases to trimming and J lost 1 base, with 5 bases between them. CDR3 length: 13 amino acids. CDR1 and CDR2 from the germline V gene are SGHDN and FVKESK. In DNA, the CDR3 is TGTGCCAGCAGCCAATTGGGGAACACTGAAGCTTTCTTT. This translates into CASSQLGNTEAFF.

The chain joins TRBV9 to TRBJ1-2; no reliable D call. The CDR3 has 15 amino acids. The V gene lost 6 bases and the J gene lost 2 bases, with 17 bases spanning the gap. The germline V gene encodes CDR1 SGDLS and CDR2 YYNGEE. In DNA form, the CDR3 reads TGTGCCAGCAATTCGGCGGGAGGTGACAACTATGGCTACACCTTC. It encodes CASNSAGGDNYGYTF. Drawing the rest from reference TRBV9 and TRBJ1-2, the complete variable domain is DSGVTQTPKHLITATGQRVTLRCSPRSGDLSVYWYQQSLDQGLQFLIQYYNGEERAKGNILERFSAQQFPDLHSELNLSSLELGDSALYFCASNSAGGDNYGYTFGSGTRLTVV.

This clone was seen more than once but under ten times. The chain combines TRBV2 with TRBJ1-6; TRBD1 matches at 7 bases. The CDR3 has 15 residues. The germline V gene encodes CDR1 SNHLY and CDR2 FYNNEI. Trimming cost V 3 bases and J 14 bases; bases outside gene matches: 13. CDR3 loop: CASSDNRDSSRSLHF. DNA of the CDR3: TGTGCCAGCAGTGATAATCGGGACAGTTCCCGATCCCTCCACTTT. The full variable domain, completed using reference TRBV2 and TRBJ1-6, is EPEVTQTPSHQVTQMGQEVILRCVPISNHLYFYWYRQILGQKVEFLVSFYNNEISEKSEIFDDQFSVERPDGSNFTLKIRSTKLEDSAMYFCASSDNRDSSRSLHFGNGTRLTVT.

This rearrangement joins TRBV28 to TRBJ1-1; TRBD1 might be the D (5 bases). Trimming left V 2 bases short and J 2 bases short, with 18 bases between. Germline V gene sequence: CDR1 MDHEN, CDR2 SYDVKM. The CDR3 loop spans 17 amino acids. The CDR3 reads CASSLIGGSGGNTEAFF. As DNA, the CDR3 is TGTGCCAGCAGTTTAATCGGGGGATCCGGGGGAAACACTGAAGCTTTCTTT.

The chain is built from TRBV29-1 and TRBJ1-2; 7 bases match TRBD1. CDR1 and CDR2 from the germline V gene are SQVTM and ANQGSEA. Trimming at V came to 6 bases and at J to 2 bases, leaving 9 bases not matched to a gene. The CDR3 is 14 residues long. CDR3 loop: CSVSASTGNYGYTF. The CDR3 DNA reads as TGCAGCGTCTCCGCATCGACAGGGAACTATGGCTACACCTTC.

The chain joins TRBV21-1 to TRBJ2-2. TRBV21-1 has pseudogene status. The length of the CDR3 is 16 residues. CDR3 coding DNA: TGTGCCAGCAGCAAAGTAAACCCGACGAACACCGGGGAGCTGTTTTTT. As protein: CASSKVNPTNTGELFF.

The J gene is TRBJ1-6, the V gene TRBV27; 12 nucleotides align to TRBD1. This CDR3 has 17 residues. Germline CDR1 reads MNHEY; CDR2 reads SMNVEV (reference sequence). V was clipped by 5 bases and J by 10 bases; unmatched bases: 12. The CDR3 loop reads CASSPGTGGGGRSPLHF. The CDR3 DNA reads as TGTGCCAGCAGTCCGGGGACAGGGGGCGGAGGGCGCTCACCCCTCCACTTT.

V is TRBV7-9 and J is TRBJ2-7, with 11 bases lining up with TRBD2. The CDR3 covers 15 residues. Germline V gene lookup returns CDR1 SEHNR and CDR2 FQNEAQ (reference sequence). Trimming took 1 base from V and 1 from J; bases not matched to a gene: 0. The CDR3, as DNA: TGTGCCAGCAGCTTAGGACTAGCGGGGTCCTACGAGCAGTACTTC. Amino acids: CASSLGLAGSYEQYF.

This clone was counted only a few times. The chain couples TRBV6-5 to TRBJ1-2; 8 nucleotides match TRBD1. Germline trimming cut 0 bases from V and 5 bases from J; bases unmatched to any gene: 8. The CDR3 length is 16 residues. Germline CDR1 reads MNHEY; CDR2 reads SVGAGI. Here the CDR3 reads CASSYSLWDRSYGYTF. The CDR3 coding sequence is TGTGCCAGCAGTTACTCGTTATGGGACAGGAGTTATGGCTACACCTTC.

This chain links TRBV6-5 with TRBJ1-3, with D perhaps TRBD1 (5 bases). Trimming stripped 4 bases from V and 4 bases from J, with 17 bases between. Germline CDR1 and CDR2: MNHEY and SVGAGI. The CDR3 is 16 amino acids. The CDR3 coding sequence is TGTGCCAGCAGTTTCACCGCCAGGGCCGGGGGAAACACCATATATTTT. Its protein is CASSFTARAGGNTIYF.

The J gene is TRBJ1-2, the V gene TRBV25-1; D possibly corresponds to TRBD1 (6 bases). V was cut by 4 bases and J by 4 bases, with 10 bases left in between. This CDR3 is built from 13 residues. Germline V gene sequence: CDR1 MGHDK, CDR2 SYGVNS. CDR3 loop: CASSGGGIYGYTF. The DNA of the CDR3 is TGTGCCAGCAGTGGAGGGGGAATCTATGGCTACACCTTC.

For the CDR3, the DNA is TGTGCCAGCAGCCACCCCCCGGCGCCGGAGGATACGCAGTATTTT. Encoded protein: CASSHPPAPEDTQYF. The chain links TRBV5-4 to TRBJ2-3; D is unclear. This CDR3 has 15 amino acids. Germline lookup yields CDR1 SGHNT and CDR2 YYREEE (reference sequence). The V end was cut by 4 bases, the J end by 6 bases, with 18 bases between.

This clone was detected only once. The chain links TRBV5-6 to TRBJ2-7; D perhaps matches TRBD2 (6 bases). This CDR3 is built from 13 residues. Germline assignment: CDR1 SGHDT and CDR2 YYEEEE. The CDR3 sequence: CASRELSSYEQYF. CDR3 coding DNA: TGTGCGTCACGGGAGTTGTCTTCCTACGAGCAGTACTTC.

The chain recombines TRBV6-1 with TRBJ2-2; D might be TRBD2 (5 bases). V lost 2 bases and J 5 bases, leaving 12 bases between the germline ends. Germline V lookup: CDR1 MNHNS, CDR2 SASEGT. The CDR3 is 15 residues long. In nucleotides, the CDR3 is TGTGCCAGCAGTGAAACGGGTCGAGGGACCGGGGAGCTGTTTTTT. It yields the protein CASSETGRGTGELFF.

This chain uses TRBV9 with TRBJ1-1; 10 bases match TRBD1. The V gene end was trimmed by 4 bases and the J gene end by 1 base; junction bases not matched to a gene: 4. Germline CDR1 reads SGDLS; CDR2 reads YYNGEE. The CDR3 loop spans 15 amino acids. CDR3 residues: CASSPRTGGNTEAFF. As DNA, the CDR3 is TGTGCCAGCAGCCCTAGGACAGGGGGGAACACTGAAGCTTTCTTT.

This chain uses TRBV3-1 (or the pseudogene TRBV3-2) with TRBJ2-2; tentatively, D is TRBD1 (6 bases). Trimming stripped 0 bases from V and 5 bases from J, with 13 bases between. Germline V gene sequence: CDR1 LGHDT, CDR2 YNNKEL (reference sequence). This CDR3 has 16 amino acids. CDR3 DNA: TGTGCCAGCAGCCAAGAGCGGGTAGGGGGAACCGGGGAGCTGTTTTTT. It is translated as CASSQERVGGTGELFF.

The gene calls are TRBV6-5 and TRBJ1-1; possible D gene TRBD1, 5 bases. The V gene lost 7 bases and the J gene lost 5 bases, with 11 bases spanning the gap. Germline V gives CDR1 MNHEY, CDR2 SVGAGI. The CDR3 is made up of 12 amino acids. The CDR3 bases are TGTGCCAGCAACAGGAGGGAGACTGAAGCTTTCTTT. Protein: CASNRRETEAFF.

This chain uses TRBV5-1 with TRBJ2-2, with D possibly being TRBD1 or TRBD2 (6 bases each). This CDR3 comprises 15 residues. V lost 3 bases, J lost 4 bases, and 13 bases lay in between. The germline V gene encodes CDR1 SGHRS and CDR2 YFSETQ. CDR3 loop: CASSSGAGVTGELFF. The CDR3 DNA sequence: TGCGCCAGCAGCTCGGGGGCAGGGGTCACCGGGGAGCTGTTTTTT.

This clone is medium-sized in the sample. This chain connects TRBV15 to TRBJ2-6; D ambiguous. Germline CDR1 and CDR2: LNHNV and YYDKDF (reference sequence). V was shortened by 5 bases and J by 0 bases, with 8 bases between the two germline ends. This CDR3 is 15 amino acids long. The CDR3: CATSGTASGANVLTF. CDR3 sequence (DNA): TGTGCCACCAGCGGTACAGCCTCTGGGGCCAACGTCCTGACTTTC. The full variable domain, completed using reference TRBV15 and TRBJ2-6, is DAMVIQNPRYQVTQFGKPVTLSCSQTLNHNVMYWYQQKSSQAPKLLFHYYDKDFNNEADTPDNFQSRRPNTSFCFLDIRSPGLGDTAMYLCATSGTASGANVLTFGAGSRLTVL.